This T cell receptor beta chain was profiled in a study of blood T cell repertoires in COVID-19. Study overall: Samples representing acute and convalescent COVID-19 were sourced from the United States, Italy and Spain.

Per the original methods: Nucleated cell counts were estimated from reference gene primer amplification. Method: immunoSEQ multiplex PCR; TCRdb's copy keeps in-frame clones and lacks some. V, J and clone size are those of that table, while D and trimming were read from the DNA. The table lists 56,000 or so clones, 80% to 90% of them singletons. Looked up from germline, CDR1 is SGDLS and CDR2 is YYNGEE. The V and J ends lost 0 bases and 1 base respectively, with 14 bases between them. The CDR3 totals 17 residues. The TCR was taken from a human donor in a cohort sampled during active COVID-19. The source material was peripheral blood. This rearrangement joins TRBV9 to TRBJ1-3; D remains ambiguous. This CDR3 reads CASSVGGELLSGNTIYF. In DNA form, the CDR3 reads TGTGCCAGCAGCGTAGGTGGGGAGCTACTATCTGGAAACACCATATATTTT.